This TCR beta chain was identified in a study of human T cells and chemical hapten exposure. As for the study in general: Throughout the roughly 24-week study, diphenylcyclopropenone was applied weekly to the patients' scalps.

This clonotype showed up just a few times. Its antigen is as yet unknown. General observations from the study: Healthy people's immune response may differ from that of the donors, who had alopecia.

A single record per CDR3 protein comes from TCRdb applying MiXCR to the RACE reads. Counted here are about 110,000 distinct CDR3 sequences, 12% occurring once; the ten biggest clones make up over 1.5%. Trimming removed 3 bases from V and 12 bases from J, with 9 bases in between. CDR1 and CDR2 from the germline V gene are SEHNR and FQNEAQ (reference sequence). This CDR3 is 11 amino acids long. Time point indicated: pre-sensitization, week 0. Stated treatment: therapeutic diphenylcyclopropenone sensitization with weekly scalp DPC. The source material was whole blood, sampled in connection with sensitization to the hapten diphenylcyclopropenone (DPC). The chain combines TRBV7-9 with TRBJ2-1, with D possibly called TRBD1 or TRBD2 (5 bases each). This sequence was found in a woman aged 45 to 65 with alopecia areata. Some clones in this sample may be carry-over from other donors' samples. CDR3 DNA: TGTGCCAGCAGCTTGCAGGGACGGCAGTTCTTC. Its protein product is CASSLQGRQFF.